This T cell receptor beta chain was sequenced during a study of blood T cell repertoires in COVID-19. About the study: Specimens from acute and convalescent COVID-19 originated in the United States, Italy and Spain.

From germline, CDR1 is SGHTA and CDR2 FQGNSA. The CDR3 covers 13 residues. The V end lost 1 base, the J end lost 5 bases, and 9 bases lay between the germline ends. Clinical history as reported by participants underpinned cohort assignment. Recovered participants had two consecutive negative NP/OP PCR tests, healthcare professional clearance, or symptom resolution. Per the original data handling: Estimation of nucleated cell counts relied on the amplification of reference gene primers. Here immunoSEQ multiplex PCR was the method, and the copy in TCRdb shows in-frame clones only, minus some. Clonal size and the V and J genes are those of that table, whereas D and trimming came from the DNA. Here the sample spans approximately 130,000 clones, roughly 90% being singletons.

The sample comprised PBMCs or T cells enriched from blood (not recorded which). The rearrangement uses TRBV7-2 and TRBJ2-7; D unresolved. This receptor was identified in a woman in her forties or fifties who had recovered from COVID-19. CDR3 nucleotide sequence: TGTGCCAGCAGCTTAGTACGGTACGACGAGCAGTACTTC. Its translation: CASSLVRYDEQYF.